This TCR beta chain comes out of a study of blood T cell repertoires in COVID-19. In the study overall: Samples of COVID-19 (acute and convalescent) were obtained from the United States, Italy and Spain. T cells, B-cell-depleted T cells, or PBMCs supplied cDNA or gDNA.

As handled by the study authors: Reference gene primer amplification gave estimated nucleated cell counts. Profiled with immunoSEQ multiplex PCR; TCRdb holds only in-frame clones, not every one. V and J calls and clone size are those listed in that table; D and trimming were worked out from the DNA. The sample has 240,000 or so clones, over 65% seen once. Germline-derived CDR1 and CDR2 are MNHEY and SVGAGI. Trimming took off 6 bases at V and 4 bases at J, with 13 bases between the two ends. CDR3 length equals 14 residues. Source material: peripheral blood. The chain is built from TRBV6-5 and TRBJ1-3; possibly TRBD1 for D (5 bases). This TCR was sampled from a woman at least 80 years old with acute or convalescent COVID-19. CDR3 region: CASRDTGPGNTIYF. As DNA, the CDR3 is TGTGCCAGCAGGGATACAGGTCCGGGAAACACCATATATTTT.